These 27 T cell receptor beta chains originate from one sample sequenced in a study of blood T cell repertoires in COVID-19. Sequencing used immunoSEQ multiplex PCR; TCRdb keeps in-frame clones, though not all of them. The sample has about 72,000 clones, roughly 90% seen once; the top ten hold roughly a tenth. Material for sequencing was peripheral blood. Receptor source: a human donor in a cohort sampled during active COVID-19.

The chain links TRBV19 to TRBJ1-6; 7 bases are shared with TRBD1. After removal of 5 bases from V and 8 bases from J, the junction contained 6 bases not matched to a gene. The CDR3 runs 14 residues. Looked up from germline, CDR1 is LNHDA and CDR2 is SQIVND (reference sequence). The CDR3 loop is CASSSTGVDSPLHF. The CDR3, as DNA: TGTGCCAGTAGTTCCACAGGGGTGGATTCACCCCTCCACTTT.

In its sample, this clone was seen a few times. This sequence joins TRBV5-1 and TRBJ1-4; TRBD1 matches 8 bases. CDR1 is SGHRS and CDR2 is YFSETQ in the germline V gene. V was pared by 2 bases and J by 5 bases, with 8 bases of the junction left unmatched. CDR3 length: 16 amino acids. The CDR3 sequence is CASSLSVPGGNEKLFF. The CDR3 coding sequence is TGCGCCAGCAGCTTATCGGTGCCAGGGGGCAATGAAAAACTGTTTTTT. The full variable domain, its missing parts supplied by reference TRBV5-1 and TRBJ1-4, is KAGVTQTPRYLIKTRGQQVTLSCSPISGHRSVSWYQQTPGQGLQFLFEYFSETQRNKGNFPGRFSGRQFSNSRSEMNVSTLELGDSALYLCASSLSVPGGNEKLFFGSGTQLSVL.

This clone was found once. The chain couples TRBV7-9 to TRBJ2-7, with 12 positions matching TRBD2. In germline, CDR1 is SEHNR, CDR2 FQNEAQ (reference sequence). The CDR3 is made up of 15 amino acids. The ends lost 5 bases at V and 2 bases at J; junction bases unmatched: 4. The CDR3 DNA sequence: TGTGCCAGCAGCCCCAGACTAGCGGGAGCCTACGAGCAGTACTTC. Translated: CASSPRLAGAYEQYF. Combining the CDR3 with reference TRBV7-9 and TRBJ2-7 gives the whole variable domain DTGVSQNPRHKITKRGQNVTFRCDPISEHNRLYWYRQTLGQGPEFLTYFQNEAQLEKSRLLSDRFSAERPKGSFSTLEIQRTEQGDSAMYLCASSPRLAGAYEQYFGPGTRLTVT.

The chain joins TRBV10-3 to TRBJ2-1, with 13 nucleotides matching TRBD2. Germline CDR1 and CDR2: ENHRY and SYGVKD. V dropped 5 bases and J dropped 2; count of bases not matched to a gene: 6. The CDR3 is 17 residues long. CDR3 in DNA: TGTGCCATCAGTACAGGACTAGCGGGAGACCCCTACAATGAGCAGTTCTTC. Protein sequence: CAISTGLAGDPYNEQFF.

V gene TRBV28 combines with J gene TRBJ1-1; TRBD1 matches 9 bases. The germline V gene has CDR1 MDHEN and CDR2 SYDVKM. J was trimmed by 0 bases and V by 6 bases; bases with no gene match: 14. The CDR3 contains 18 residues. CDR3 sequence reads: CASRTPGTGFGMNTEAFF. In nucleotides, the CDR3 is TGTGCCAGCAGGACTCCCGGGACAGGGTTTGGGATGAACACTGAAGCTTTCTTT.

The J gene is TRBJ1-3, the V gene TRBV5-1, with D maybe TRBD1 (6 bases). Germline V gene data show CDR1 as SGHRS and CDR2 as YFSETQ. V gave up 2 bases and J gave up 7 bases, with 16 bases separating them. CDR3 size: 15 residues. CDR3 coding DNA: TGCGCCAGCAGCTTCTCTCCGGGACAAGGCAACACCATATATTTT. Encoded protein: CASSFSPGQGNTIYF.

The chain is built from TRBV5-3 and TRBJ1-1; D gene unclear. TRBV5-3 is identified as an open reading frame with a role that is uncertain. V was clipped by 4 bases and J by 8 bases, with 6 bases between them. CDR3 size: 10 residues. The CDR3 region has the DNA TGTGCCAGAAGCCCCCTGGAAGCTTTCTTT. Translated, it gives CARSPLEAFF.

The CDR3 DNA reads as TGTGCCAGTAGTAGCCAGGGACAGGGGCCACACTACGAGCAGTACTTC. It yields the protein CASSSQGQGPHYEQYF. The chain couples TRBV19 to TRBJ2-7; 10 bases agree with TRBD1. After removal of 4 bases from V and 3 bases from J, the junction contained 9 bases not matched to a gene. Germline lookup yields CDR1 LNHDA and CDR2 SQIVND (reference sequence). This CDR3 comprises 16 residues.

The chain links TRBV7-2 to TRBJ2-7; the match to TRBD2 covers 9 bases. This CDR3 has 16 amino acids. The V gene end was trimmed by 1 base and the J gene end by 0 bases; junction bases not matched to a gene: 4. Per the germline V gene, CDR1 is SGHTA and CDR2 is FQGNSA. In nucleotides, the CDR3 is TGTGCCAGCAGCTTAGTCGCGGGAGGGCCCTCCTACGAGCAGTACTTC. Its translation is CASSLVAGGPSYEQYF. The whole variable domain, filled in from reference TRBV7-2 and TRBJ2-7, reads GAGVSQSPSNKVTEKGKDVELRCDPISGHTALYWYRQSLGQGLEFLIYFQGNSAPDKSGLPSDRFSAERTGGSVSTLTIQRTQQEDSAVYLCASSLVAGGPSYEQYFGPGTRLTVT.

This rearrangement joins TRBV30 to TRBJ1-3; the D gene is possibly TRBD1 (5 bases). The CDR3 is made up of 14 amino acids. The V gene lost 0 bases and the J gene lost 0 bases, with 6 bases spanning the gap. The germline gives CDR1 GTSNPN, CDR2 SVGIG (reference sequence). CDR3: CAWSVTGSGNTIYF. The CDR3 bases are TGTGCCTGGAGTGTAACAGGCTCTGGAAACACCATATATTTT. Variable domain in full (rest from reference TRBV30 and TRBJ1-3): SQTIHQWPATLVQPVGSPLSLECTVEGTSNPNLYWYRQAAGRGLQLLFYSVGIGQISSEVPQNLSASRPQDRQFILSSKKLLLSDSGFYLCAWSVTGSGNTIYFGEGSWLTVV.

Within the sample, this clone is large. V usage is TRBV6-2 or TRBV6-3 and J usage is TRBJ2-1; a possible D gene is TRBD1 (6 bases). The length of the CDR3 is 13 residues. CDR1 MNHEY and CDR2 SVGEGT come from the germline V gene. The V end lost 4 bases, the J end lost 9 bases, and 13 bases lay between the germline ends. The CDR3 is CASSLDSTGEQFF. The CDR3 region has the DNA TGTGCCAGCAGTTTGGACAGTACTGGTGAGCAGTTCTTC.

This CDR3 is CASSLYAGTGREQYF. The CDR3 DNA reads TGTGCCAGCAGTTTATACGCCGGGACTGGTAGGGAGCAGTACTTC. The chain is built from TRBV28 and TRBJ2-7, with D possibly TRBD2 on 6 matching bases. There are 15 residues in the CDR3. V was cut by 1 base and J by 7 bases, with 17 bases left in between. In germline, CDR1 is MDHEN, CDR2 SYDVKM.

This sequence joins TRBV13 and TRBJ2-7; TRBD1 is a possible D gene (6 bases). Germline V CDR1 and CDR2: PRHDT, FYEKMQ (reference sequence). This CDR3 comprises 15 residues. Trimming removed 7 bases from V and 0 bases from J, with 16 bases in between. This chain's CDR3 is CASTNYGTPSYEQYF. The CDR3 DNA reads TGTGCCAGCACCAATTACGGGACACCCTCCTACGAGCAGTACTTC.

The V gene is TRBV6-2 or TRBV6-3, the J gene TRBJ2-2; TRBD2 is a possible D gene (5 bases). The germline V gene encodes CDR1 MNHEY and CDR2 SVGEGT. There are 17 residues in the CDR3. V was shortened by 2 bases and J by 0 bases, with 13 bases between the two germline ends. CDR3 bases: TGTGCCAGCAGTTACCCTTCGGGGAAAGCGAACACCGGGGAGCTGTTTTTT. Its translation is CASSYPSGKANTGELFF.

This chain links TRBV19 with TRBJ1-2, with D possibly TRBD1 on 6 matching bases. This CDR3 region has 15 residues. With 6 bases removed from V and 2 bases from J, the gap between germline ends came to 16 bases. Germline CDR1 and CDR2: LNHDA and SQIVND (reference sequence). CDR3 sequence: CASRLGSTGNYGYTF. The CDR3 DNA reads as TGTGCCAGTAGACTTGGGTCGACAGGAAACTATGGCTACACCTTC.

The chain uses TRBV11-2 and TRBJ2-1; 9 positions agree with TRBD2. The CDR3 covers 15 residues. Losses at the gene ends were 8 bases for V and 0 bases for J; bases not matched to a gene: 5. The germline CDR1 and CDR2 sequences are SGHAT and FQNNGV. CDR3 sequence: CASHLAGISYNEQFF. CDR3 nucleotides: TGTGCCAGCCACCTAGCGGGGATCTCCTACAATGAGCAGTTCTTC.

J is TRBJ2-7 and V is TRBV7-9; possible D gene TRBD2, 6 bases. The V gene's germline CDR1 is SEHNR and CDR2 FQNEAQ (reference sequence). The germline V and J ends were trimmed by 5 bases and 7 bases, with 21 bases remaining between them. The CDR3 is made up of 15 amino acids. CDR3 region: CASSHPDGGLREQYF. The CDR3 DNA sequence: TGTGCCAGCAGCCATCCTGACGGGGGACTGAGAGAGCAGTACTTC.

As concerns this clone: A read error may produce the germline difference seen at one junction end. V usage is TRBV7-6 and J usage is TRBJ2-3, with a weak D call TRBD2 (6 bases). Germline V gene data show CDR1 as SGHVS and CDR2 as FNYEAQ. The CDR3 covers 14 residues. In DNA form, the CDR3 reads TGTGCCAGCACCTTAGGCGGGAAGACAGATACGCAGTATTTT. Its translation: CASTLGGKTDTQYF.

The J gene is TRBJ2-7, the V gene TRBV18; 11 bases are a match to TRBD1. The V gene end was trimmed by 0 bases and the J gene end by 6 bases; junction bases not matched to a gene: 1. Per the germline V gene, CDR1 is KGHSH and CDR2 is LQKENI. The CDR3 is 14 residues long. CDR3 protein: CASSPPGQGGEQYF. The CDR3 DNA reads TGTGCCAGCTCACCACCGGGACAGGGGGGCGAGCAGTACTTC.

This clone was picked up one time. This sequence joins TRBV29-1 and TRBJ1-3; possibly TRBD1 for D (5 bases). The CDR3 length is 13 residues. The germline V gene has CDR1 SQVTM and CDR2 ANQGSEA. Trimming cost V 1 base and J 2 bases, with 6 bases left between them. This CDR3 is CSVEGGAGNTIYF. The CDR3 DNA reads TGCAGCGTTGAAGGGGGGGCTGGAAACACCATATATTTT.

The chain links TRBV2 to TRBJ2-1, with a tentative D call TRBD2 (5 bases). CDR1 and CDR2 (germline): SNHLY, FYNNEI. The ends were cut back, 0 bases at V and 10 bases at J, with 10 bases in the middle. This CDR3 has 13 residues. CDR3 protein: CASSEALSAEQFF. The CDR3, as DNA: TGTGCCAGCAGTGAAGCGCTTAGCGCAGAGCAGTTCTTC.

V usage is TRBV11-2 and J usage is TRBJ2-5; 9 positions agree with TRBD2. TRBJ2-7 matches the DNA end more closely, so the J call is doubtful. Looked up from germline, CDR1 is SGHAT and CDR2 is FQNNGV. The CDR3 consists of 14 residues. This CDR3 is CASSRTSVSYEQYF. CDR3 nucleotides: TGTGCCAGCAGCCGGACTAGCGTCTCCTACGAGCAGTACTTC.

The chain employs TRBV11-2 and TRBJ2-7, with 8 bases aligning to TRBD2. Germline CDR1 SGHAT, CDR2 FQNNGV. J gave up 0 bases and V 1 base, and 5 bases lay outside the gene matches. The CDR3 totals 16 residues. The CDR3 reads CASSLVSSGVSYEQYF. Here the CDR3 DNA reads TGTGCCAGCAGCTTAGTTAGTAGCGGGGTCTCCTACGAGCAGTACTTC. Variable domain in full (rest from reference TRBV11-2 and TRBJ2-7): EAGVAQSPRYKIIEKRQSVAFWCNPISGHATLYWYQQILGQGPKLLIQFQNNGVVDDSQLPKDRFSAERLKGVDSTLKIQPAKLEDSAVYLCASSLVSSGVSYEQYFGPGTRLTVT.

This rearrangement joins TRBV5-6 to TRBJ1-6, with D perhaps matching TRBD1 (5 bases). The germline V gene encodes CDR1 SGHDT and CDR2 YYEEEE. Trimming removed 2 bases at V and 9 bases at J, with 15 bases between. The CDR3 loop spans 15 amino acids. The CDR3, as DNA: TGTGCCAGCAGCTTCCGGGCAGGGCTGAGTTCACCCCTCCACTTT. Translated: CASSFRAGLSSPLHF.

The chain has TRBV21-1 and TRBJ2-5; the table's D call, TRBD2, was not checked against the DNA. TRBV21-1 is shown as a pseudogene. The CDR3 has 13 amino acids. The CDR3 bases are TGTGCCAGCAGCAAGAGGCAATCGGAGACCCAGTACTTC. Its translation: CASSKRQSETQYF.

The chain links TRBV4-2 to TRBJ2-4, with D possibly being TRBD1 (6 bases). The germline V gene has CDR1 LGHNA and CDR2 YNFKEQ. V was clipped by 0 bases and J by 0 bases, with 12 bases between them. This CDR3 spans 17 amino acids. CDR3 residues: CASSQDSDSLAKNIQYF. CDR3 bases: TGTGCCAGCAGCCAAGATTCGGACAGCTTAGCCAAAAACATTCAGTACTTC.

The chain uses TRBV7-2 and TRBJ2-1, with TRBD1 matching over 8 bases. J gave up 15 bases and V 1 base, and 5 bases lay outside the gene matches. The germline V gene has CDR1 SGHTA and CDR2 FQGNSA. CDR3 size: 12 residues. Written as DNA, the CDR3 is TGTGCCAGCAGCTTAGACAGGGGGAAACGGTTCTTC. This encodes CASSLDRGKRFF.